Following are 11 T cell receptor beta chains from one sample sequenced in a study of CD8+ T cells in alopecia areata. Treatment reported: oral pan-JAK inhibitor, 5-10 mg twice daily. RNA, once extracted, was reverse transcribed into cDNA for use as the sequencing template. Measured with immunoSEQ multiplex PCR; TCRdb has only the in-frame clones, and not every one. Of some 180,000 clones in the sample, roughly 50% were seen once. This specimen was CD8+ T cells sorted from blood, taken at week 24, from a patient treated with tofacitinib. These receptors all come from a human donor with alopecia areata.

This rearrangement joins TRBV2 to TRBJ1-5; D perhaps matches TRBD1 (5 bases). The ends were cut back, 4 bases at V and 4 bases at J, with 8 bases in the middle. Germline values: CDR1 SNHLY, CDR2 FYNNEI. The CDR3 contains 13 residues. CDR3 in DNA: TGTGCCAGCAGTGCGACAGAAAATCAGCCCCAGCATTTT. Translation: CASSATENQPQHF.

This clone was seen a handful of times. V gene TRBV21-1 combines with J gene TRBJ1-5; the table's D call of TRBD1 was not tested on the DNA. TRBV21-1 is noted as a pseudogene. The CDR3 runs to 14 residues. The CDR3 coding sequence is TGTGCCAGCAGCCGGGGACACGTCAATCAGCCCCAGCATTTT. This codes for CASSRGHVNQPQHF.

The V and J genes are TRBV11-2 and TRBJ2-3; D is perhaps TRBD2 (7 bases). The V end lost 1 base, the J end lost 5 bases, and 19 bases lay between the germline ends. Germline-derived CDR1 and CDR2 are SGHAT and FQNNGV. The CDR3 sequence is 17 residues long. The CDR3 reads CASSLGSRGGAGDTQYF. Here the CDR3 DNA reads TGTGCCAGCAGCTTAGGGTCTAGAGGGGGGGCCGGAGATACGCAGTATTTT.

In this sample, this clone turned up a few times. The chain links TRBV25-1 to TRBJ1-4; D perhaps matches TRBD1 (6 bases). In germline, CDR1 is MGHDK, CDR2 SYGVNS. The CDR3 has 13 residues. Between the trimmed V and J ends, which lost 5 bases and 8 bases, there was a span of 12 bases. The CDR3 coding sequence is TGTGCCAGCAGTTTAGGGGGAGAGGAAAAACTGTTTTTT. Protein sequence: CASSLGGEEKLFF. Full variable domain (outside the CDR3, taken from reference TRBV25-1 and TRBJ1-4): EADIYQTPRYLVIGTGKKITLECSQTMGHDKMYWYQQDPGMELHLIHYSYGVNSTEKGDLSSESTVSRIRTEHFPLTLESARPSHTSQYLCASSLGGEEKLFFGSGTQLSVL.

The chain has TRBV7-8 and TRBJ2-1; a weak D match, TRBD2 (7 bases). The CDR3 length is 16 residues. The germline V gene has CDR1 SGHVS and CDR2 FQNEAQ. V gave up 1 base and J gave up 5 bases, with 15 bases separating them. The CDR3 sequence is CASSLDREGLDNEQFF. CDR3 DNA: TGTGCCAGCAGCTTAGACAGGGAGGGTCTTGACAATGAGCAGTTCTTC. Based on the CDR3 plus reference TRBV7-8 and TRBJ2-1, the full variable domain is GAGVSQSPRYKVAKRGQDVALRCDPISGHVSLFWYQQALGQGPEFLTYFQNEAQLDKSGLPSDRFFAERPEGSVSTLKIQRTQQEDSAVYLCASSLDREGLDNEQFFGPGTRLTVL.

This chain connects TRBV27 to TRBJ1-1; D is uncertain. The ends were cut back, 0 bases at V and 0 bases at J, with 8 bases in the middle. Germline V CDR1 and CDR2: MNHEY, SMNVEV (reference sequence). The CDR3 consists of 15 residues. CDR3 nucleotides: TGTGCCAGCAGTTTATCCGCAGCCATGAACACTGAAGCTTTCTTT. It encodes CASSLSAAMNTEAFF.

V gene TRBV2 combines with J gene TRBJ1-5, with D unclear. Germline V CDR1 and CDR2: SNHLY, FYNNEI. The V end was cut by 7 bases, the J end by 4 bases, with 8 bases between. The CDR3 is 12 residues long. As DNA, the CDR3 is TGTGCCAGCAAAGCGGGAAATCAGCCCCAGCATTTT. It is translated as CASKAGNQPQHF.

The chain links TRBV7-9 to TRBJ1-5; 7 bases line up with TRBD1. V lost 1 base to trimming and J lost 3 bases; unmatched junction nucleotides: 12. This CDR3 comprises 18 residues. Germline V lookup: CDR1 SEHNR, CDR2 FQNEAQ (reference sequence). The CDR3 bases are TGTGCCAGCAGCTTAGGGGGAGGGGACAGCATACCCAATCAGCCCCAGCATTTT. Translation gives CASSLGGGDSIPNQPQHF.

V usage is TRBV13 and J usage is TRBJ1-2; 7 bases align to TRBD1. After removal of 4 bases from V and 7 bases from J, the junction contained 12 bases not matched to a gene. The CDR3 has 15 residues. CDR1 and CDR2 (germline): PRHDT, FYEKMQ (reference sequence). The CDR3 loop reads CASSSSPDRAGGYTF. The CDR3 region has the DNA TGTGCCAGCAGCTCCAGCCCTGACAGGGCCGGTGGCTACACCTTC.

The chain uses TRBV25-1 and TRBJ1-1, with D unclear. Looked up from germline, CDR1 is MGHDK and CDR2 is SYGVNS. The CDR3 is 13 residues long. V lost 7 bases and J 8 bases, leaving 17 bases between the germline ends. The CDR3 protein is CASTSSSPWEAFF. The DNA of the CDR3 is TGTGCCAGCACATCGTCATCCCCTTGGGAAGCTTTCTTT.

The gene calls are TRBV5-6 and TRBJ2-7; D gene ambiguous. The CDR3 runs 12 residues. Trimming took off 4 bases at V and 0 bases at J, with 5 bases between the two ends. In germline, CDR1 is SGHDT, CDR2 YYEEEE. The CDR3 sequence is CASSTHSYEQYF. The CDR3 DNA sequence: TGTGCCAGCAGCACCCACTCCTACGAGCAGTACTTC.